Each of the 25 T cell receptor beta chains below was sequenced from the same sample in a study of blood T cells in healthy people across ages. Through a sample-barcoded 5' primer and a J-beta primer mix, a second PCR was run for roughly 7 to 11 cycles. Via MiXCR, TCRdb re-called the 5' RACE reads, giving one row per CDR3 protein. The sample yields some 1,800,000 distinct CDR3 sequences, 30% to 40% seen once. Sample: blood. The receptors were sampled from a human donor in good health.

This clonotype came up many times. J is TRBJ2-1 and V is TRBV10-3; 10 bases fit TRBD2. CDR1 is ENHRY, CDR2 SYGVKD, per germline. The CDR3 loop spans 15 amino acids. The J segment lost 8 bases and the V segment lost 3 bases, leaving 7 bases of the junction unmatched. The CDR3 DNA reads as TGTGCCATCAGTGATTGGGCTAGCGGGGGAGATGAGCAGTTCTTC. Translated, it gives CAISDWASGGDEQFF.

This clonotype was observed a handful of times. The chain carries TRBV7-3 and TRBJ2-7; a possible D gene is TRBD2 (7 bases). Trimming cost V 6 bases and J 4 bases, with 19 bases left between them. The CDR3 loop spans 15 amino acids. Per the germline V gene, CDR1 is SGHTA and CDR2 is FQGTGA. CDR3: CASSYSSGGVYEQYF. CDR3 DNA: TGTGCCAGCAGTTACTCCTCGGGGGGCGTGTACGAGCAGTACTTC.

This clonotype was observed many times. J is TRBJ2-5 and V is TRBV24-1, with 9 nucleotides matching TRBD1. Germline trimming cut 7 bases from V and 0 bases from J; bases unmatched to any gene: 2. The CDR3 totals 14 residues. Per germline, CDR1 KGHDR and CDR2 SFDVKD. In DNA, the CDR3 is TGTGCCACCAGCCGGGACAGGGACCAAGAGACCCAGTACTTC. Its protein is CATSRDRDQETQYF.

V gene TRBV7-2 combines with J gene TRBJ2-4, with D maybe TRBD1 (5 bases). V dropped 5 bases and J dropped 1 base, with 12 bases sitting between them. Germline V lookup: CDR1 SGHTA, CDR2 FQGNSA. The CDR3 runs to 15 residues. CDR3 region: CASSRTRLAKNIQYF. CDR3 sequence (DNA): TGTGCCAGCAGCCGGACAAGGCTCGCCAAAAACATTCAGTACTTC.

This clonotype was picked up a small number of times. The V gene is TRBV6-1, the J gene TRBJ1-2, with D maybe TRBD1 (6 bases). CDR1 MNHNS and CDR2 SASEGT come from the germline V gene. Trimming pared 6 bases from V and 2 bases from J, leaving 13 bases between. CDR3 length equals 14 residues. CDR3 coding DNA: TGTGCCAGCAGGGCGGGACACACAAACTATGGCTACACCTTC. Translated: CASRAGHTNYGYTF.

The chain joins TRBV9 to TRBJ1-2, with a weak D call TRBD1 (6 bases). Germline CDR1 is SGDLS and CDR2 is YYNGEE. The CDR3 loop spans 14 amino acids. The V end lost 4 bases, the J end lost 7 bases, and 17 bases lay between the germline ends. The CDR3 DNA follows: TGTGCCAGCAGCTCCCGACAGGCTTTATTTGGCTACACCTTC. Its protein product is CASSSRQALFGYTF. The whole variable domain, filled in from reference TRBV9 and TRBJ1-2, reads DSGVTQTPKHLITATGQRVTLRCSPRSGDLSVYWYQQSLDQGLQFLIQYYNGEERAKGNILERFSAQQFPDLHSELNLSSLELGDSALYFCASSSRQALFGYTFGSGTRLTVV.

The rearrangement links TRBV7-9 to TRBJ2-1, with 9 bases identical to TRBD1. The germline CDR1 and CDR2 sequences are SEHNR and FQNEAQ (reference sequence). The CDR3 contains 16 residues. Losses at the gene ends were 2 bases for V and 6 bases for J; bases not matched to a gene: 8. CDR3 in DNA: TGTGCCAGCAGCTTATCCTGGACAGGGGTAGGCAATGAGCAGTTCTTC. It is translated as CASSLSWTGVGNEQFF.

This clonotype occurred a few times. The J gene is TRBJ2-1, the V gene TRBV4-1; tentative D call: TRBD2 (6 bases). V was shortened by 10 bases and J by 4 bases, with 17 bases between the two germline ends. The CDR3 length is 14 residues. CDR1 MGHRA and CDR2 YSYEKL come from the germline V gene. CDR3 region: CATQGLGTYNEQFF. DNA of the CDR3: TGCGCCACCCAGGGTCTTGGGACTTACAATGAGCAGTTCTTC.

This clonotype was observed a few times. The chain employs TRBV4-1 and TRBJ2-4, with D tentatively TRBD1 (6 bases). This CDR3 contains 15 residues. V lost 0 bases and J lost 9, with 15 bases in between. Germline loops: CDR1 MGHRA, CDR2 YSYEKL. The DNA for the CDR3 is TGCGCCAGCAGCCAAGAGGGCGGTCTAGGGGGCATTCAGTACTTC. It specifies CASSQEGGLGGIQYF.

The J gene is TRBJ2-4, the V gene TRBV20-1; TRBD1 or TRBD2 may be the D gene (5 bases each). Between the trimmed V and J ends, which lost 4 bases and 6 bases, there was a span of 16 bases. The CDR3 spans 14 residues. CDR1 and CDR2 from the germline V gene are DFQATT and SNEGSKA (reference sequence). The CDR3 is CSAKEPGRANIQYF. The CDR3 DNA is TGCAGTGCTAAGGAACCGGGGCGGGCAAACATTCAGTACTTC.

The rearrangement uses TRBV20-1 and TRBJ1-4; possibly TRBD1 for D (6 bases). Trimming cost V 5 bases and J 7 bases, with 20 bases left between them. Germline V gene data show CDR1 as DFQATT and CDR2 as SNEGSKA (reference sequence). CDR3 length equals 15 residues. In nucleotides, the CDR3 is TGCAGTGCTGAGGGGTGGGGGGCCGGTGGTGAAAAACTGTTTTTT. It encodes CSAEGWGAGGEKLFF.

The rearrangement links TRBV5-1 to TRBJ2-5; 8 bases fit TRBD2. This CDR3 is 17 amino acids long. V shed 4 bases, J shed 1 base, and the junction held 12 bases outside the gene matches. The germline V gene has CDR1 SGHRS and CDR2 YFSETQ. DNA for the CDR3: TGCGCCAGCAGCCCCCCGTTGCCTAGCGGGTTCCAAGAGACCCAGTACTTC. This gives the protein CASSPPLPSGFQETQYF. Complete variable domain (other parts from reference TRBV5-1 and TRBJ2-5): KAGVTQTPRYLIKTRGQQVTLSCSPISGHRSVSWYQQTPGQGLQFLFEYFSETQRNKGNFPGRFSGRQFSNSRSEMNVSTLELGDSALYLCASSPPLPSGFQETQYFGPGTRLLVL.

This chain uses TRBV12-3 or TRBV12-4 with TRBJ2-7, with D maybe TRBD1 (6 bases). This CDR3 region has 14 residues. Trimming removed 2 bases at V and 4 bases at J, with 12 bases between. The CDR3 reads CASSLYRDLYEQYF. In nucleotides, the CDR3 is TGTGCCAGCAGTTTATACAGGGATTTGTACGAGCAGTACTTC.

The V call is TRBV12-3 or TRBV12-4, the J call TRBJ2-1; 15 bases fit TRBD2. Unmatched junction bases numbered 3, after V lost 3 bases and J lost 6 bases. The length of the CDR3 is 16 residues. The chain's CDR3 is CASSFGTSGGFNEQFF. The CDR3 nucleotides are TGTGCCAGCAGTTTTGGGACTAGCGGGGGGTTCAATGAGCAGTTCTTC.

The chain carries TRBV2 and TRBJ1-2; 8 bases match TRBD1. Germline V CDR1 and CDR2: SNHLY, FYNNEI. V shed 6 bases and J 8 bases; nucleotides not matched to a gene: 8. The CDR3 is made up of 13 amino acids. The DNA for the CDR3 is TGTGCCAGCAGCGAACAGGGGGTCGGAGGCTACACCTTC. Its protein is CASSEQGVGGYTF.

The chain uses TRBV24-1 and TRBJ2-3, with 11 bases matching TRBD2. CDR3 length: 16 residues. Germline loops: CDR1 KGHDR, CDR2 SFDVKD. The J segment lost 5 bases and the V segment lost 2 bases, leaving 5 bases of the junction unmatched. CDR3: CATSDSGTSGVDTQYF. Here the CDR3 DNA reads TGTGCCACCAGTGATTCCGGGACTAGCGGCGTAGATACGCAGTATTTT.

V is TRBV12-3 or TRBV12-4 and J is TRBJ1-5, with a possible D match to TRBD1 (6 bases). The length of the CDR3 is 14 residues. V dropped 6 bases and J dropped 1 base, with 10 bases sitting between them. The CDR3 is CASRTGHSNQPQHF. The DNA for the CDR3 is TGTGCCAGCAGGACGGGACACAGCAATCAGCCCCAGCATTTT.

The J gene is TRBJ1-1, the V gene TRBV6-5; TRBD1 matches at 10 bases. With V trimmed by 5 bases and J by 5 bases, 2 bases remained unmatched. CDR3 length: 13 amino acids. Germline V gives CDR1 MNHEY, CDR2 SVGAGI. CDR3 sequence (DNA): TGTGCCAGCAGTGACAGGGGGCGGACTGAAGCTTTCTTT. It codes for CASSDRGRTEAFF.

This clonotype was recorded a few times. The rearrangement uses TRBV7-2 and TRBJ1-5; no clear D. Per germline, CDR1 SGHTA and CDR2 FQGNSA. This CDR3 region has 15 residues. The V end was cut by 1 base, the J end by 4 bases, with 11 bases between. The CDR3 bases are TGTGCCAGCAGCTTAGAGGCAGGCGAAAATCAGCCCCAGCATTTT. It codes for CASSLEAGENQPQHF.

A word on this clonotype: One end of the junction does not line up with germline, which may come from a read error. This chain connects TRBV6-5 to TRBJ1-4, with 8 bases matching TRBD1. Germline CDR1 reads MNHEY; CDR2 reads SVGAGI. The CDR3 runs 16 residues. This CDR3 reads CASSRQGIAGNEKRFF. The CDR3, as DNA: TGTGCCAGCAGTAGACAGGGGATTGCTGGTAATGAAAAACGGTTTTTT.

This clonotype was recorded a few times. This chain links TRBV5-5 with TRBJ2-1; D is undetermined. Between the trimmed V and J ends, which lost 4 bases and 1 base, there was a span of 27 bases. The CDR3 loop spans 20 amino acids. Germline lookup yields CDR1 SGHKS and CDR2 YYEKEE (reference sequence). The CDR3 region has the DNA TGTGCCAGCAGCCAAATATTTTCCCGACCGAATCGTAGGTCCTACAATGAGCAGTTCTTC. Translated: CASSQIFSRPNRRSYNEQFF.

The chain joins TRBV28 to TRBJ2-5; tentatively, D is TRBD2 (5 bases). The CDR3 length is 15 residues. Trimming removed 5 bases at V and 2 bases at J, with 15 bases between. Looked up from germline, CDR1 is MDHEN and CDR2 is SYDVKM. CDR3: CASSHRGLAQETQYF. CDR3 coding DNA: TGTGCCAGCAGTCATCGTGGACTCGCACAAGAGACCCAGTACTTC.

J is TRBJ2-1 and V is TRBV6-2 or TRBV6-3; TRBD1 or TRBD2 may be the D gene (5 bases each). This CDR3 has 15 residues. Trimming stripped 5 bases from V and 9 bases from J, with 20 bases between. CDR1 is MNHEY and CDR2 is SVGEGT in the germline V gene. CDR3 amino acids: CASSGEGQSLGEQFF. The CDR3 nucleotides are TGTGCCAGCAGTGGTGAGGGGCAGTCCCTCGGTGAGCAGTTCTTC.

The CDR3 DNA is TGTGCCAGCAGTTACCCTGTCCCGAGGCAGGGGCCCCTGATTTCTGGGGCCAACGTCCTGACTTTC. This codes for CASSYPVPRQGPLISGANVLTF. The chain combines TRBV6-5 with TRBJ2-6, with D possibly TRBD1 on 6 matching bases. The CDR3 runs to 22 residues. Trimming shortened V by 2 bases and J by 1 base, and 27 bases separated the two germline ends. Germline CDR1 and CDR2: MNHEY and SVGAGI.

The chain uses TRBV20-1 and TRBJ2-1; 9 positions match TRBD2. Germline V gene sequence: CDR1 DFQATT, CDR2 SNEGSKA (reference sequence). V lost 6 bases, J lost 10 bases, and 13 bases stayed unmatched. The CDR3 is made up of 14 amino acids. This CDR3 reads CSAQLAGGGGEQFF. The CDR3 nucleotides are TGCAGTGCCCAACTAGCGGGCGGGGGCGGCGAGCAGTTCTTC.